This TCR beta chain derives from a study of blood T cell repertoires in COVID-19 (TCRdb year 2020). Some background on the complete study: Samples from collaborators originated in the United States, Italy and Spain and spanned both the acute and convalescent phases of COVID-19. Samples came from the ongoing ImmuneRACE study (first 160 participants) plus 1,254 subjects from 6 global collaborators. The repertoires were released in a freely available public database intended as a resource for research on the immune response to SARS-CoV-2. A de-identified subject ID, COVID-19 status, age in years and sex were almost always included in the sample metadata. The material from the prospective study consisted of cDNA or gDNA derived from T cells, B-cell-depleted T cells, or PBMCs. Where available, HLA class I and class II types were taken from metadata supplied by the sample provider and were not determined by assay-based typing. Deeply sampled blood TCRbeta repertoires from subjects exposed to, actively infected with, or recovered from COVID-19 were included in the dataset.

To note about this clone: The antigen this receptor binds is unknown. It has no much larger one-base neighbor in the sample; base qualities were not kept.

TCRbeta CDR3 regions were amplified from genomic DNA by means of the immunoSEQ Assay, a bias-controlled multiplex PCR. From the authors' description of their analysis: Nucleated cell counts per sample were estimated from amplification of reference gene primers within the assay. To quantify the absolute abundance of each unique TCRbeta CDR3 rearrangement, sequence reads were collapsed and filtered. For each sample, productive Simpson clonality was calculated as the square root of Simpson's diversity index over productive rearrangements. TCRdb mirrors the immuneACCESS table, restricted to in-frame sequences. Some clones are absent from its copies; in checked studies, under half trace to an unresolved V gene, and the reason for the others is unknown. The DNA gave D and trimming, while V, J and clone size come from that table. Counted in this sample were more than 150,000 clones; more than 75% of them appeared once. The ten biggest clones cover roughly 2.5% of the sample.

Taken from cysteine to phenylalanine, the CDR3 has 14 residues. CDR3 DNA only is kept here, 42 bases in frame from base 1. A distance of 14 bases separates the germline ends of V and J, which lose 1 base and 8 bases respectively. Reading the germline V gene gives CDR1 MNHNS and CDR2 SASEGT. What the study reported, not specific to this receptor: The amount of clinical and demographic metadata varied by source and participant and was provided uncurated.

Each collaborating institution followed its own protocols to collect whole blood in K2EDTA tubes. For TCRbeta analysis, collaborators shipped samples as frozen whole blood, isolated PBMCs, or DNA extracted from either of those sample types. This sequence originates from a man between 40 and 49 years old with active or convalescent COVID-19. The sample taken for sequencing was peripheral blood. This chain is built from TRBV6-1 and TRBJ2-5; possibly the D gene is TRBD2, per 5 matching bases. The sequence in DNA is TGTGCCAGCAGTGAAGGAGGACCTTGGACTACCCAGTACTTC. Translation gives CASSEGGPWTTQYF.